A single sample is the source of the 17 T cell receptor beta chains below, sequenced in a study of blood T cells in healthy people across ages. It was with a sample-barcoded 5' primer and a J-beta primer mix that a second PCR of roughly 7 to 12 cycles was run. TCRdb re-analysed the 5' RACE reads in MiXCR, keeping a single row per CDR3 protein. Counted here are 450,000 to 600,000 distinct CDR3 sequences, about a quarter occurring once; the ten biggest clones make up 3% to 4%. This sample also belongs to another study, concerning T cells of mothers and their children.

The material sequenced was blood. Source of these receptors: a boy between 2 and 10 years old in good health.

The V call is TRBV10-3, the J call TRBJ1-4, with D uncertain. The V and J ends lost 0 bases and 8 bases respectively, with 13 bases between them. Germline V gene data show CDR1 as ENHRY and CDR2 as SYGVKD. This CDR3 spans 15 amino acids. The CDR3 is CAISESDRGAEKLFF. The DNA of the CDR3 is TGTGCCATCAGTGAGTCGGACCGGGGAGCCGAAAAACTGTTTTTT.

This sequence joins TRBV10-3 and TRBJ2-7; a weak D match, TRBD2 (5 bases). This CDR3 is 15 amino acids long. The V end was cut by 3 bases, the J end by 3 bases, with 15 bases between. Germline lookup yields CDR1 ENHRY and CDR2 SYGVKD. The CDR3 loop is CAISDGFGDNYEQYF. The CDR3 coding sequence is TGTGCCATCAGTGATGGGTTCGGGGATAACTACGAGCAGTACTTC.

The V gene is TRBV12-3 or TRBV12-4, the J gene TRBJ2-1; D possibly corresponds to TRBD2 (5 bases). Trimming left V 5 bases short and J 7 bases short, with 12 bases between. The CDR3 is 13 amino acids. The CDR3 spells CASSPQVANEQFF. The DNA for the CDR3 is TGTGCCAGCAGTCCCCAGGTAGCGAATGAGCAGTTCTTC.

Many counts were recorded for this clonotype. The V call is TRBV7-9, the J call TRBJ2-3; D unresolved. Trimming left V 4 bases short and J 4 bases short, with 6 bases between. Germline V gene sequence: CDR1 SEHNR, CDR2 FQNEAQ (reference sequence). This CDR3 comprises 12 residues. The CDR3 sequence: CASSSTADTQYF. In DNA, the CDR3 is TGTGCCAGCAGCTCAACCGCAGATACGCAGTATTTT.

V and J are TRBV28 and TRBJ2-4; the match to TRBD2 covers 9 bases. In germline, CDR1 is MDHEN, CDR2 SYDVKM. The length of the CDR3 is 15 residues. Unmatched junction bases numbered 9, after V lost 4 bases and J lost 8 bases. The CDR3 nucleotides are TGTGCCAGCAGTTGGGCGGGGGGGGCTGGAGACATTCAGTACTTC. Its translation: CASSWAGGAGDIQYF.

The chain recombines TRBV20-1 with TRBJ2-3; a possible D gene is TRBD2 (6 bases). The CDR3 sequence is 19 residues long. Germline CDR1 DFQATT, CDR2 SNEGSKA (reference sequence). The V end lost 4 bases, the J end lost 0 bases, and 26 bases lay between the germline ends. The CDR3 region is CSAIRAHRPGVTSTDTQYF. In DNA, the CDR3 is TGCAGTGCTATCCGGGCCCATAGGCCGGGGGTTACTAGCACAGATACGCAGTATTTT.

This clonotype was seen a few times. This chain uses TRBV6-6 with TRBJ2-5; D remains unclear. The germline V gene encodes CDR1 MNHNY and CDR2 SVGAGI (reference sequence). The CDR3 sequence is 14 residues long. Trimming removed 3 bases from V and 2 bases from J, with 10 bases in between. The CDR3 is CASSYTKSQETQYF. The DNA for the CDR3 is TGTGCCAGCAGTTATACGAAAAGTCAAGAGACCCAGTACTTC.

This clonotype has only a few counts. At one of its ends the junction is not consistent with the germline gene, which may arise from a read error. The chain joins TRBV11-2 to TRBJ2-4, with D perhaps TRBD2 (7 bases). Germline CDR1 SGHAT, CDR2 FQNNGV. There are 14 residues in the CDR3. The CDR3 loop is CASSRGGGKYIQYF. CDR3 bases: TGTGCCAGCAGCCGAGGGGGGGGCAAATACATTCAGTACTTC.

V is TRBV20-1 and J is TRBJ2-3; 10 bases line up with TRBD2. The germline gives CDR1 DFQATT, CDR2 SNEGSKA (reference sequence). This CDR3 is built from 13 residues. Trimming took 6 bases from V and 7 from J; bases not matched to a gene: 7. CDR3 in DNA: TGCAGTGCACCAGCGGGGGGGTTTCATACGCAGTATTTT. Its protein product is CSAPAGGFHTQYF.

In this sample, this clonotype turned up a few times. This sequence joins TRBV12-3 or TRBV12-4 and TRBJ2-2; D is uncertain. V dropped 8 bases and J dropped 5 bases, with 21 bases sitting between them. The CDR3 runs 16 residues. CDR3 sequence: CASQGSGPMRTGELFF. As DNA, the CDR3 is TGTGCCAGCCAAGGATCGGGCCCAATGAGGACCGGGGAGCTGTTTTTT.

In this sample, this clonotype turned up many times. This chain connects TRBV9 to TRBJ1-4; D might be TRBD1 (6 bases). Germline CDR1 is SGDLS and CDR2 is YYNGEE. V gave up 7 bases and J gave up 4 bases, with 17 bases separating them. This CDR3 spans 15 amino acids. CDR3 residues: CASLRQVRRNEKLFF. The CDR3 DNA sequence: TGTGCCAGCCTACGACAGGTCCGACGTAATGAAAAACTGTTTTTT.

This chain uses TRBV6-5 with TRBJ2-7, with TRBD1 matching 7 bases. The CDR3 is made up of 15 amino acids. The germline gives CDR1 MNHEY, CDR2 SVGAGI. Trimming cost V 2 bases and J 0 bases; bases outside gene matches: 4. In DNA, the CDR3 is TGTGCCAGCAGTTACCCCTGGGACAGCTCCTACGAGCAGTACTTC. As protein: CASSYPWDSSYEQYF.

The gene calls are TRBV5-1 and TRBJ1-1; D ambiguous. The ends were cut back, 3 bases at V and 6 bases at J, with 9 bases in the middle. The CDR3 extends over 12 amino acids. Germline assignment: CDR1 SGHRS and CDR2 YFSETQ. The CDR3 here is CASSSLGPEAFF. For the CDR3, the DNA is TGCGCCAGCAGCTCCTTGGGCCCTGAAGCTTTCTTT.

This chain connects TRBV6-1 to TRBJ2-5; D ambiguous. The J call may be faulty, since TRBJ2-7 better matches the DNA end. The V gene's germline CDR1 is MNHNS and CDR2 SASEGT. The CDR3 is 16 amino acids. CDR3 nucleotides: TGTGCCAGCAGGCCCTTGGGCACCAGCTCTTACTACGAGCAGTACTTC. This encodes CASRPLGTSSYYEQYF.

V usage is TRBV5-5 and J usage is TRBJ2-5; D is perhaps TRBD2 (5 bases). TRBJ2-7 explains the end of the DNA better; the J call may be wrong. CDR1 and CDR2 (germline): SGHKS, YYEKEE (reference sequence). The CDR3 contains 13 residues. CDR3: CASSFWSGYEQYF. The CDR3 nucleotides read TGTGCCAGCAGCTTTTGGAGCGGCTACGAGCAGTACTTC.

This clonotype was detected only a few times. This chain links TRBV4-2 with TRBJ2-1, with D maybe TRBD1 (5 bases). Judging by the DNA end, TRBJ2-7 fits better; the J call may be wrong. The CDR3 has 17 amino acids. The germline gives CDR1 LGHNA, CDR2 YNFKEQ. CDR3 in amino acids: CASSQDIPRVFSYEQYF. The CDR3 DNA reads as TGTGCCAGCAGCCAAGATATCCCCAGGGTATTCTCCTACGAGCAGTACTTC.

The sample holds a few counts of this clonotype. Compared with germline, one end of the junction differs, possibly owing to a read error. The V call is TRBV10-3, the J call TRBJ2-5, with D hard to call. From germline, CDR1 is ENHRY and CDR2 SYGVKD. This CDR3 contains 15 residues. The CDR3 spells CAISESGSNQETQYF. CDR3 bases: TGTGCCATCAGTGAGTCGGGGTCCAACCAGGAGACCCAGTACTTC.